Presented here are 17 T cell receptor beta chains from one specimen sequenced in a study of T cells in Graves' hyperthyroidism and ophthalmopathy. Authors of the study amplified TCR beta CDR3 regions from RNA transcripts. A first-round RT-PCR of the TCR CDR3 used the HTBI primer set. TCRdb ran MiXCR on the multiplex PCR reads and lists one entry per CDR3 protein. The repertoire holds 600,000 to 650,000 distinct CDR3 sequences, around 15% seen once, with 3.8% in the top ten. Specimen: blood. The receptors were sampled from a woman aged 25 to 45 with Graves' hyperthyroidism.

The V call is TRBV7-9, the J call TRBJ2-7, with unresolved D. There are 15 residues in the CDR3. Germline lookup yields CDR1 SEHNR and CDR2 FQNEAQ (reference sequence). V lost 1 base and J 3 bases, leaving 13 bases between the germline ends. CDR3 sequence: CASSLGVTEYYEQYF. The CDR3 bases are TGTGCCAGCAGCTTAGGGGTTACCGAGTACTACGAGCAGTACTTC.

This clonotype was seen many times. The chain's CDR3 is CASSGGFSTDTQYF. CDR3 in DNA: TGTGCCAGCAGTGGGGGATTTAGCACAGATACGCAGTATTTT. The J gene is TRBJ2-3, the V gene TRBV28; D could derive from TRBD1 or TRBD2 (5 bases each). V shed 5 bases and J shed 0 bases, with 9 bases lying between them. Looked up from germline, CDR1 is MDHEN and CDR2 is SYDVKM. The CDR3 is 14 residues long.

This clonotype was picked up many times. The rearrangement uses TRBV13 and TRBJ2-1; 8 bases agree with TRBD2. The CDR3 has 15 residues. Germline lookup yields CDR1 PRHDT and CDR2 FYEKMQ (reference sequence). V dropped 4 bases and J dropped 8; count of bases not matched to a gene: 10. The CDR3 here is CASSSRLSGSHEQFF. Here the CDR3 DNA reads TGTGCCAGCAGCTCCCGCCTCAGCGGGAGCCATGAGCAGTTCTTC.

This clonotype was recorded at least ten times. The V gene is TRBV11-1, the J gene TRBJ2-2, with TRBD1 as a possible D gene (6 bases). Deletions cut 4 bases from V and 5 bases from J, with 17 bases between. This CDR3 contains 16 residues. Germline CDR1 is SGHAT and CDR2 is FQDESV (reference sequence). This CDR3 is CASSSTRGSLTGELFF. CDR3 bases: TGTGCCAGCAGCTCCACCAGGGGTTCATTGACCGGGGAGCTGTTTTTT.

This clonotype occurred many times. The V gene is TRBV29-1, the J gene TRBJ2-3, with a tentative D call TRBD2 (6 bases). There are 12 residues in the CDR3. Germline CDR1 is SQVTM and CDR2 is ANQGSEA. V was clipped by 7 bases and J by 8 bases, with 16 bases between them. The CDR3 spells CSAVADSGTQYF. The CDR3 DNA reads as TGCAGCGCCGTAGCGGACTCCGGTACGCAGTATTTT.

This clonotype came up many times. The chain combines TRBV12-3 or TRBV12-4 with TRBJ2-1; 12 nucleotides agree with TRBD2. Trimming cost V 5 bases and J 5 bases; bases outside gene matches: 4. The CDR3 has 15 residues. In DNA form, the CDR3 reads TGTGCCAGCAGTCGGACTAGCGGGAATGACAATGAGCAGTTCTTC. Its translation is CASSRTSGNDNEQFF.

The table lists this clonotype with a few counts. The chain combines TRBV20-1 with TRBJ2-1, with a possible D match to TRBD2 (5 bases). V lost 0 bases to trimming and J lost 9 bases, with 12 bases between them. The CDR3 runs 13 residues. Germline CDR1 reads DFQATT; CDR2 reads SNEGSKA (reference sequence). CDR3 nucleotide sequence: TGCAGTGCTAGAGATGGGGTGAGCGGTGAGCAGTTCTTC. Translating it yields CSARDGVSGEQFF.

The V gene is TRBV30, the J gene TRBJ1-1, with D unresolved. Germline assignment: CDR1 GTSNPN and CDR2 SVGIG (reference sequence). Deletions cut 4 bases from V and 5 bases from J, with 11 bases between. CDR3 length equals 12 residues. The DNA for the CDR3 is TGTGCCTGGAAGGGCCGCAAGACTGAAGCTTTCTTT. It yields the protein CAWKGRKTEAFF.

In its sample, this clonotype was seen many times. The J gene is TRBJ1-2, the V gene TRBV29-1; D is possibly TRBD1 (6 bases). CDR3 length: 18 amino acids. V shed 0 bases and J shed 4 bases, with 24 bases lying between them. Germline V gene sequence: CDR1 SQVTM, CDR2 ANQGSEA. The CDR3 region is CSVEEKGQPPLGVYGYTF. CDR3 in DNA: TGCAGCGTTGAAGAAAAGGGACAACCACCCTTAGGGGTCTATGGCTACACCTTC.

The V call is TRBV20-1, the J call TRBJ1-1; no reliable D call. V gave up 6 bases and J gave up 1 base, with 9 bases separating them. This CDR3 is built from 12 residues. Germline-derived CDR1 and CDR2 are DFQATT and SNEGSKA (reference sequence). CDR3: CSATHRNTEAFF. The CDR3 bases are TGCAGTGCAACTCACAGGAACACTGAAGCTTTCTTT.

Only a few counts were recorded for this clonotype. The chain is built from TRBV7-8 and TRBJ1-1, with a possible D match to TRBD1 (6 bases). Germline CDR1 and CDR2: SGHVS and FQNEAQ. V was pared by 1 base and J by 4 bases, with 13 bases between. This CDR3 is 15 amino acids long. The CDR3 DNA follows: TGTGCCAGCAGCTTAGAGGGGGTTTTGGTCACTGAAGCTTTCTTT. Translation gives CASSLEGVLVTEAFF.

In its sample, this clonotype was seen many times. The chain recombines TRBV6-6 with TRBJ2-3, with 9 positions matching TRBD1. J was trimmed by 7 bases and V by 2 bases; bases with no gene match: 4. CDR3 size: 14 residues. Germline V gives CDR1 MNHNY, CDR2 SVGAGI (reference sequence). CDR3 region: CASSYGQGSNTQYF. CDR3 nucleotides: TGTGCCAGCAGTTACGGACAGGGGTCGAATACGCAGTATTTT.

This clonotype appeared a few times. The CDR3 DNA reads TGCAGTGCCCTCCTAAGGAAGGGAACCACTGAAGCTTTCTTT. Translating gives CSALLRKGTTEAFF. V is TRBV20-1 and J is TRBJ1-1, with D unclear. CDR1 is DFQATT, CDR2 SNEGSKA, per germline (reference sequence). This CDR3 has 14 residues. Between the trimmed V and J ends, which lost 6 bases and 4 bases, there was a span of 18 bases.

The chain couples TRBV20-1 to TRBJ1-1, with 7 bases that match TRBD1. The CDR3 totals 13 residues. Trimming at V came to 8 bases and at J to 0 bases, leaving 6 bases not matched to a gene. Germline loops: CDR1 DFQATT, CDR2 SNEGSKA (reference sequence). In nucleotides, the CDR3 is TGCAGTACAATTACAGGGGTGAACACTGAAGCTTTCTTT. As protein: CSTITGVNTEAFF.

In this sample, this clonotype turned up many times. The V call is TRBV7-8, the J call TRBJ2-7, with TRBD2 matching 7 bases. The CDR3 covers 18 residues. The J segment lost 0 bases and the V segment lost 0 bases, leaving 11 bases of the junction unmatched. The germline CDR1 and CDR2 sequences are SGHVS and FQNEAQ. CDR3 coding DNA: TGTGCCAGCAGCTTAGCAGATCGATTCGGGGGGAGCTCCTACGAGCAGTACTTC. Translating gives CASSLADRFGGSSYEQYF.

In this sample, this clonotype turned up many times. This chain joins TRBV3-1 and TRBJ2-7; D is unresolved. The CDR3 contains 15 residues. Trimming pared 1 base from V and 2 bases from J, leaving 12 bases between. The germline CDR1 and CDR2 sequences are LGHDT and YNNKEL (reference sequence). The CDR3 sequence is CASSQVGRNPYEQYF. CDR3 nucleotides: TGTGCCAGCAGCCAAGTAGGGCGGAATCCCTACGAGCAGTACTTC.

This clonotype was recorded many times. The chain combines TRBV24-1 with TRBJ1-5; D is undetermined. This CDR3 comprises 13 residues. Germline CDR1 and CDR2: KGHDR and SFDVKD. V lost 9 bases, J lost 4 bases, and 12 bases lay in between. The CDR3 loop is CATPEPKNQPQHF. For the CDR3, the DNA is TGTGCCACCCCCGAGCCTAAGAATCAGCCCCAGCATTTT.